The 8 T cell receptor beta chains given below trace back to one sample, sequenced in a study of OX40 agonist ivuxolimab in advanced cancers. Only in-frame clones appear in the TCRdb table, and some are missing; sequencing was by immunoSEQ multiplex PCR. Of 30,000 to 35,000 clones listed, about four fifths are singletons. The specimen was CD4+ or CD8+ T cells sorted from blood, collected in a trial of the OX40 agonist ivuxolimab. The receptors originated from an adult with an advanced solid tumor such as melanoma, head and neck, liver or kidney cancer.

Here the CDR3 DNA reads TGTGCCAGTAGTCAGGCAAGCCTAGATACGCAGTATTTT. Its translation is CASSQASLDTQYF. The chain joins TRBV19 to TRBJ2-3; D is undetermined. The CDR3 extends over 13 amino acids. CDR1 is LNHDA and CDR2 is SQIVND in the germline V gene (reference sequence). V was trimmed by 5 bases and J by 5 bases, leaving 11 bases between them.

The gene calls are TRBV5-1 and TRBJ2-2; D is undetermined. Germline assignment: CDR1 SGHRS and CDR2 YFSETQ. The CDR3 is 14 amino acids. The germline V and J ends were trimmed by 0 bases and 5 bases, with 8 bases remaining between them. The CDR3 region has the DNA TGCGCCAGCAGCTTGGAATGGGGAACCGGGGAGCTGTTTTTT. Amino acid sequence: CASSLEWGTGELFF.

With respect to this clone: The junction departs from germline at one end; a sequencing error may be responsible. V gene TRBV19 combines with J gene TRBJ1-2, with TRBD1 identical over 7 bases. The CDR3 is 15 amino acids. CDR1 is LNHDA and CDR2 is SQIVND in the germline V gene (reference sequence). CDR3 coding DNA: TGTGCCAGTAGTATACAAAACGGACAGGCGGCCCCCGCGGTATTC. It is translated as CASSIQNGQAAPAVF.

This clone was found a few times. DNA of the CDR3: TGCGCCAGCAGCCAAGAAGGTAGCGGGGGGGCCAGGCGGGAGACCCAGTACTTC. Its translation is CASSQEGSGGARRETQYF. The V and J genes are TRBV4-1 and TRBJ2-5; 11 bases match TRBD2. Germline trimming cut 0 bases from V and 5 bases from J; bases unmatched to any gene: 11. Germline loops: CDR1 MGHRA, CDR2 YSYEKL. The CDR3 sequence is 18 residues long.

This sequence joins TRBV7-8 and TRBJ2-1, with 9 bases that match TRBD2. Germline loops: CDR1 SGHVS, CDR2 FQNEAQ. The CDR3 totals 15 residues. V gave up 3 bases and J gave up 4 bases; unmatched junction bases: 4. CDR3 sequence reads: CASSLTAGGYNEQFF. CDR3 bases: TGTGCCAGCAGCTTGACAGCGGGGGGATACAATGAGCAGTTCTTC.

The genes are TRBV4-2 and TRBJ2-5, with D unclear. Trimming removed 1 base at V and 2 bases at J, with 14 bases between. This CDR3 region has 16 residues. CDR1 LGHNA and CDR2 YNFKEQ come from the germline V gene. In DNA, the CDR3 is TGTGCCAGCAGCCAAGTCTTGGGGTACCTTCAAGAGACCCAGTACTTC. Encoded protein: CASSQVLGYLQETQYF.

The V gene is TRBV7-9, the J gene TRBJ2-1; 7 positions match TRBD1. V shed 4 bases and J 0 bases; nucleotides not matched to a gene: 15. The CDR3 is 19 residues long. CDR1 is SEHNR and CDR2 is FQNEAQ in the germline V gene (reference sequence). CDR3 in DNA: TGTGCCAGCAGCTCTCCCGGGACAGAGTTTCTCAGCTCCTACAATGAGCAGTTCTTC. It codes for CASSSPGTEFLSSYNEQFF.

In nucleotides, the CDR3 is TGTGCCAGCCTGGGACTTAACTATGGCTACACCTTC. It codes for CASLGLNYGYTF. The rearrangement uses TRBV6-5 and TRBJ1-2; D possibly corresponds to TRBD1 (5 bases). CDR3 size: 12 residues. Germline V gives CDR1 MNHEY, CDR2 SVGAGI. Between the trimmed V and J ends, which lost 8 bases and 1 base, there was a span of 8 bases.